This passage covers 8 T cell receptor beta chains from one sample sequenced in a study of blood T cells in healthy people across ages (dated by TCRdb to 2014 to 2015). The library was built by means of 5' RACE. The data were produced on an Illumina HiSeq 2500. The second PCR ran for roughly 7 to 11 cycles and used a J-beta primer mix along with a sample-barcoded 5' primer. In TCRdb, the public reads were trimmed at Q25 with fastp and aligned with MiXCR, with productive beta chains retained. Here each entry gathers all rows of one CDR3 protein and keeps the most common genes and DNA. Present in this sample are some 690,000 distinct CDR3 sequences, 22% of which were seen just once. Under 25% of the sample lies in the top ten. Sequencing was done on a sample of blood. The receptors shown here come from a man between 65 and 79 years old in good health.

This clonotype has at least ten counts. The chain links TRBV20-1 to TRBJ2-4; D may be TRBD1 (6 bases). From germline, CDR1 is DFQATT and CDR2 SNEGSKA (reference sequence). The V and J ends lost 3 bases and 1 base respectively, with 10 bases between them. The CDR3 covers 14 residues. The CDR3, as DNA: TGCAGTGCTAGGGTCCAGGGGGCCAAAAACATTCAGTACTTC. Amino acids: CSARVQGAKNIQYF.

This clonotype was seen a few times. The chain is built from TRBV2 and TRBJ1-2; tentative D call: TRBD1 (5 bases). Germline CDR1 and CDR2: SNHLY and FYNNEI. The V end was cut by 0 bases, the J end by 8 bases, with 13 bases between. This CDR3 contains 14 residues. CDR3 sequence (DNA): TGTGCCAGCAGTGAAGCGGGGGGGTTCGGCGGCTACACCTTC. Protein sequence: CASSEAGGFGGYTF.

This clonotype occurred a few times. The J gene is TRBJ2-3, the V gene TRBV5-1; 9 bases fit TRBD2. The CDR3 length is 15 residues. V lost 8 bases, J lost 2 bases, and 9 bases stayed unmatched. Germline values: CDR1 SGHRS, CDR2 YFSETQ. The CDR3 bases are TGCGCCAGTAACTCACAGCGGGGGGCCACAGATACGCAGTATTTT. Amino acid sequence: CASNSQRGATDTQYF.

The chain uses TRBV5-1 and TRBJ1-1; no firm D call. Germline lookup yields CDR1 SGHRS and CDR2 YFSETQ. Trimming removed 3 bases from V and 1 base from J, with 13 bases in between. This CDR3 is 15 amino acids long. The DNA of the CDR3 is TGCGCCAGCAGCTCGGCTGGCCGGGGGAACACTGAAGCTTTCTTT. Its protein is CASSSAGRGNTEAFF.

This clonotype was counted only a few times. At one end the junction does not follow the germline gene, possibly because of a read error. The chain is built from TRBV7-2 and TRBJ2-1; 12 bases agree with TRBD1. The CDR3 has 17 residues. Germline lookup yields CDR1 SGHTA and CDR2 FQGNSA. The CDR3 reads CASSLALGQGARYEQCF. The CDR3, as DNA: TGTGCCAGCAGCTTAGCGTTGGGACAGGGGGCTAGGTACGAGCAGTGCTTC.

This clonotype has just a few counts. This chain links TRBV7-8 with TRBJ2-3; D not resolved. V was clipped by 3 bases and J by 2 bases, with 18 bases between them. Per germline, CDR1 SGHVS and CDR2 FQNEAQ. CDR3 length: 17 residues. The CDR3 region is CASSFSSPARTTDTQYF. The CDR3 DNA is TGTGCCAGCAGCTTTTCGAGTCCAGCGAGAACCACAGATACGCAGTATTTT.

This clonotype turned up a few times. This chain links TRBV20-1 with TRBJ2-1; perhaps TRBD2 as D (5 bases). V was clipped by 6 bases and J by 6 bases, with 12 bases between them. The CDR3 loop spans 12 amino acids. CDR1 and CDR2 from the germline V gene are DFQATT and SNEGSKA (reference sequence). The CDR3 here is CSASLEGNEQFF. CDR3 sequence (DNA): TGCAGTGCCTCGTTAGAGGGCAATGAGCAGTTCTTC.

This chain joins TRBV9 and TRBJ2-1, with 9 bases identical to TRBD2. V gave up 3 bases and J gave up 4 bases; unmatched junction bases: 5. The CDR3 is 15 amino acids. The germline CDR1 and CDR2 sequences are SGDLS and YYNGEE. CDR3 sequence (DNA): TGTGCCAGCAGCGCCGGACTAGCGCATTACAATGAGCAGTTCTTC. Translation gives CASSAGLAHYNEQFF.